This T cell receptor beta chain derives from a study of OX40 agonist ivuxolimab in advanced cancers. For the wider study: Ivuxolimab, which targeted the costimulatory receptor OX40 (CD134), was an agonistic, fully human IgG2 monoclonal antibody. Intravenous ivuxolimab was administered to patients every 2 weeks at six dose levels: 0.01, 0.1, 0.3, 1.5, 3 and 10 mg/kg. Of the approximately 54 patients in dose escalation, 19 had hepatocellular carcinoma, some 15 had melanoma, 9 had renal cell carcinoma and 9 had head and neck cancer. In the dose-escalation cohort, 70% to 90% of patients were male, and the mean age was around 65 years with a range of roughly 20 to 80. Patients were allowed to have had prior anti-PD-1, anti-PD-L1 or anti-CTLA-4 therapy, and around 43% of the dose-escalation patients had been treated with checkpoint inhibitors. Partial responses occurred in three dose-escalation patients: two with cutaneous melanoma and one with hepatocellular carcinoma. Peripheral TCRbeta sequencing was intended to test whether TCR sequence diversity was altered and clonal T-cell expansion was caused by ivuxolimab. The paper reports the monotherapy dose-escalation portion (N of about 51 patients) of the phase I ivuxolimab trial. Paper-wide results and their limitations: In the 0.1-3.0 mg/kg groups, partial responders were among the patients with the lowest normalized peripheral clonal expansion, particularly in CD8+ T cells. The antigen specificity of the clonally expanded peripheral T cells was not determined. Low levels of normalized T-cell clonal expansion were also seen in some nonresponding patients. At doses of 0.1 to 3.0 mg/kg, clonal expansion of both CD4+ and CD8+ blood T cells was observed from baseline to week 6. On average, CD8+ T cells showed more expanded clones than CD4+ T cells after ivuxolimab.

Genomic DNA was isolated from the sorted cells so that the TCRbeta CDR3 region could be sequenced. TCRbeta CDR3 regions were sequenced using the immunoSEQ Assay. Entries here come from immuneACCESS through TCRdb and include only in-frame sequences with V and J called. Some clones fail to appear in such tables; in the studies checked, an unresolved V gene covers under half of the shortfall, and the cause of the remainder is unknown. This sample has roughly 110,000 clones in its table, and 90% of those were observed once. The leading ten clones occupy approximately 0.48% of the sample. Patients with a history of autoimmune disease or receiving systemic immunosuppression were excluded from the trial. Peripheral blood for TCR sequencing was drawn from every dose cohort at baseline, at cycle 4 day 1 and at cycle 7 day 1. The samples were drawn from a first-in-human, open-label, multicenter phase I dose-escalation trial of ivuxolimab. Adults with locally advanced or metastatic head and neck squamous cell, hepatocellular, melanoma or renal cell carcinoma were enrolled in the trial. Before TCR sequencing, CD4+ and CD8+ T cells were separately sorted from peripheral blood.

Comments on this clone: Its antigen is unknown. No base-level quality is on record; no much larger clone is a single base apart.

The V and J ends are trimmed by 4 bases and 14 bases, leaving 12 bases between them. Based on the germline V gene, the CDR1 and CDR2 sequences are SGHTA and FQGNSA. The CDR3 contains 12 residues, cysteine and phenylalanine counted. Of the read, only the CDR3 DNA is kept; its 36 bases are in frame from base 1. Sample: CD4+ or CD8+ T cells sorted from blood, taken in a trial of the OX40 agonist ivuxolimab. The rearranged segments are TRBV7-2 and TRBJ1-6; the D segment could be TRBD1, given 6 matching bases. The receptor was derived from an adult with an advanced solid tumor such as melanoma, head and neck, liver or kidney cancer. The nucleotide sequence reads TGTGCCAGCAGCTGGGACCGGGACACCCTCCACTTT. It encodes CASSWDRDTLHF.